This T cell receptor beta chain was observed in a study of shared clonotypes between healthy human individuals. Positively selected for CCR7, the CD45RO-negative cells used as naive CD8 cells excluded terminally differentiated effector memory CD45RA+ cells. General study results and limits: About 4.5% of naive CD4 clonotypes were common to a handful of donors. Large sequencing depth failed to make sorted-subset sequencing complete, rarefaction showed.

The material for each subset, its genomic DNA, was split evenly across several immunoSEQ plates. Sequencing was performed with immunoSEQ multiplex PCR; in TCRdb, only in-frame clones are kept and a portion is missing. This sample yields around 2,000,000 clones, of which over 85% are seen a single time; around 1.1% belongs to the top ten. With regard to this clone: Its matching antigen is unknown. Other nucleotide sequences from this sample produce the same CDR3.

Germline V gives CDR1 MNHEY, CDR2 SMNVEV (reference sequence). V gave up 3 bases and J gave up 2 bases, with 8 bases separating them. This CDR3 has 13 amino acids. The TCR comes from a man aged 18 to 29 in good health. The chain is built from TRBV27 and TRBJ2-7; D might be TRBD2 (6 bases). Input material: naive CD8+ T cells sorted from blood. This CDR3 reads CASSLGGTYEQYF. Written as DNA, the CDR3 is TGTGCCAGCAGTTTGGGGGGAACCTACGAGCAGTACTTC.